What follows describes a single T cell receptor beta chain. This clone's antigen is unknown. Within one base of it there is no much larger clone, and no base qualities were kept. The data belong to a study of breast tumors, draining lymph nodes, adjacent tissues (dated by TCRdb to 2016 to 2018). A note on the overall study: TCR beta repertoires were compared across tumor, adjacent nontumor tissue and axillary lymph nodes obtained from breast cancer patients. In human breast cancer, the study set out to evaluate how tumor, surrounding tissue and draining lymph node repertoires relate to one another and whether T cells may move between these sites.

The sequencer listed for this sample is Illumina HiSeq 2000. TCR beta chain libraries were generated through multiplex PCR amplification. High-throughput sequencing was used to analyze the amplified TCR beta chain products. TCRdb handled the public reads itself, with Q25 trimming in fastp and clone calling in MiXCR, and kept productive beta chains. Every distinct CDR3 protein forms one entry, paired with its most common genes and DNA. The sample table lists around 230,000 distinct CDR3 sequences, approximately 31% of them with a count of one. More than 1.3% of the sample comes from the top ten. Broader findings and caveats from the paper: The study presented the conclusion that tumor T cells originate in lymph nodes as consistent with a hypothesis, not as something directly demonstrated. In luminal-like breast cancer, tumor and nontumor tissue repertoires resembled each other significantly more than in basal-like breast cancer. A scenario in which most tumor T cells derive from the lymph node and then expand within tumor tissue was judged to be consistent with the data. Tumor T-cell repertoires showed less diversity than lymph node repertoires and more diversity than nontumor tissue repertoires, and tumor T-cell repertoires showed preferential V and J gene usage.

The axillary draining lymph nodes of breast cancer patients were the source of the lymph node samples. Including the terminal cysteine and phenylalanine, the CDR3 comprises 16 residues. Of the read, only the CDR3 DNA is kept; its 48 bases are in frame from base 1. According to the germline V gene (reference sequence), CDR1 reads LNHDA and CDR2 reads SQIVND. V lost 4 bases and J lost 4 bases; the stretch between them is 17 bases long. Material for sequencing was axillary lymph node tissue. Recombination connected TRBV19 to TRBJ1-5; possibly the D gene is TRBD1, per 5 matching bases. This clonotype was obtained from a female donor with breast cancer. Some clones in this sample may be carry-over from other donors' samples. Here is the DNA: TGTGCCAGTAGTACGGGACTAGCGGGGTGGAATCAGCCCCAGCATTTT. Its protein is CASSTGLAGWNQPQHF.